These 4 T cell receptor beta chains share one sample of origin, sequenced in a study of blood T cell repertoires in COVID-19. The table came from immunoSEQ multiplex PCR; TCRdb's copy has only in-frame clones and leaves some out. The profile shows around 190,000 clones, roughly 80% of them singletons. The sample comprised peripheral blood. These TCRs come from a woman aged 55-75 years with COVID-19, enrolled during active disease.

This clone was seen once. V and J are TRBV9 and TRBJ2-7; no definite D call. The length of the CDR3 is 15 residues. V was trimmed by 1 base and J by 1 base, leaving 12 bases between them. Per the germline V gene, CDR1 is SGDLS and CDR2 is YYNGEE. The CDR3 loop is CASSVTGSNSYEQYF. CDR3 sequence (DNA): TGTGCCAGCAGCGTAACCGGGTCCAATTCCTACGAGCAGTACTTC.

V usage is TRBV7-6 and J usage is TRBJ1-5, with TRBD1 identical over 7 bases. This CDR3 region has 15 residues. J gave up 3 bases and V 2 bases, and 4 bases lay outside the gene matches. CDR1 and CDR2 (germline): SGHVS, FNYEAQ. This CDR3 is CASSLSGGDNQPQHF. CDR3 sequence (DNA): TGTGCCAGCAGCTTATCAGGGGGAGACAATCAGCCCCAGCATTTT.

This sequence joins TRBV6-5 and TRBJ1-5, with a possible D match to TRBD1 (5 bases). Germline-derived CDR1 and CDR2 are MNHEY and SVGAGI. Trimming took 2 bases from V and 8 from J, leaving 13 bases between them. The CDR3 totals 14 residues. The CDR3 protein is CASSYGAEWEPQHF. CDR3 nucleotide sequence: TGTGCCAGCAGTTACGGGGCAGAATGGGAGCCCCAGCATTTT.

The chain couples TRBV7-9 to TRBJ1-5, with TRBD1 as a possible D gene (5 bases). The CDR3 totals 13 residues. Trimming removed 5 bases from V and 3 bases from J, with 8 bases in between. The germline V gene encodes CDR1 SEHNR and CDR2 FQNEAQ (reference sequence). CDR3 protein: CASSVDINQPQHF. CDR3 DNA: TGTGCCAGCAGCGTGGACATCAATCAGCCCCAGCATTTT.